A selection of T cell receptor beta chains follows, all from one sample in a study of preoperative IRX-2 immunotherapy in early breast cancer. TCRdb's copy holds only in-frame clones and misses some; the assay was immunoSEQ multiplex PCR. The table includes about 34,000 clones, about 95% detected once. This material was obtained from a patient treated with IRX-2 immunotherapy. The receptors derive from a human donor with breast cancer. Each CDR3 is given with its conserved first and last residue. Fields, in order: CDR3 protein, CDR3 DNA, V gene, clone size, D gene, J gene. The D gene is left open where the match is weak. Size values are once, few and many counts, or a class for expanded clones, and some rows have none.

CASSREGLASNEQFF TGTGCCAGCAGCCGAGAGGGACTAGCCTCGAATGAGCAGTTCTTC TRBV7-9 . TRBD2 TRBJ2-1
CAWRLQNQSPHEQYF TGTGCCTGGAGATTACAGAACCAATCCCCCCACGAGCAGTACTTC TRBV30 . . TRBJ2-7
CASSLAVGALRYEQYF TGTGCCAGCAGCTTGGCCGTGGGGGCGCTGAGGTACGAGCAGTACTTC TRBV5-5 . . TRBJ2-7
CASSVDGSSYEQYF TGTGCCAGCAGCGTAGATGGGAGCTCCTACGAGCAGTACTTC TRBV9 . . TRBJ2-7
CSVISGSNTGELFF TGCAGCGTGATTAGCGGATCGAACACCGGGGAGCTGTTTTTT TRBV29-1 . . TRBJ2-2
CATSREPTYNEQFF TGTGCCACCAGCCGGGAACCCACCTACAATGAGCAGTTCTTC TRBV9 . . TRBJ2-1
CATSRDATGGVGYTF TGTGCCACCAGCAGAGATGCGACAGGGGGCGTCGGCTACACCTTC TRBV15 . TRBD1 TRBJ1-2
CASSPAAF TGTGCCAGCAGCCCCGCGGCTTTC TRBV7-9 . . TRBJ1-2
CASSLDYEQYF TGTGCCAGCTCACTGGACTACGAGCAGTACTTC TRBV18 . . TRBJ2-7
CASSIGRSSTDTQYF TGTGCCAGTAGTATAGGACGGAGTAGCACAGATACGCAGTATTTT TRBV19 once . TRBJ2-3
CASSQIVGSNYGYTF TGCGCCAGCAGCCAAATAGTCGGGTCTAACTATGGCTACACCTTC TRBV4-1 few . TRBJ1-2
CASSPTGGRIASTDTQYF TGTGCCAGCAGCCCAACAGGGGGCCGGATTGCTAGCACAGATACGCAGTATTTT TRBV9 . TRBD1 TRBJ2-3
CASSYSVRVDTEAFF TGTGCCAGCAGTTACTCAGTCAGGGTGGACACTGAAGCTTTCTTT TRBV6-5 once . TRBJ1-1
CASSPLDSYGYTF TGTGCCAGCAGCCCGCTAGACAGCTATGGCTACACCTTC TRBV11-2 . . TRBJ1-2
CASSLVAGGGSYEQYF TGTGCCAGCAGCTTAGTAGCGGGGGGGGGCTCCTACGAGCAGTACTTC TRBV7-2 once TRBD2 TRBJ2-7
CASSLVMNTEAFF TGTGCCAGCAGCTTAGTAATGAACACTGAAGCTTTCTTT TRBV7-8 . . TRBJ1-1
CASSSLAGGPDTQYF TGTGCCAGCAGCTCCCTAGCGGGAGGGCCAGATACGCAGTATTTT TRBV7-9 once TRBD2 TRBJ2-3
CATATVANYGYTF TGTGCCACTGCGACAGTCGCTAACTATGGCTACACCTTC TRBV19 . . TRBJ1-2
CASSDDRGGGKNTGELFF TGTGCCAGTAGTGATGACAGGGGCGGGGGGAAGAACACCGGGGAGCTGTTTTTT TRBV19 . . TRBJ2-2
CASSPRLGAKNDNEQFF TGTGCCAGCAGTCCTCGTCTGGGGGCCAAAAACGACAATGAGCAGTTCTTC TRBV7-9 . . TRBJ2-1
CASRTGDEKPQHF TGTGCCAGCAGGACAGGGGACGAAAAGCCCCAGCATTTT TRBV2 . TRBD1 TRBJ1-5
CAWSHRDRESQPQHF TGTGCCTGGAGTCACCGGGACAGGGAGTCTCAGCCCCAGCATTTT TRBV30 . TRBD1 TRBJ1-5
CASSYSLREGFMPQHF TGTGCCAGCAGTTACTCACTCCGGGAGGGCTTCATGCCCCAGCATTTT TRBV6-5 . . TRBJ1-5
CASRGGVANTGELFF TGTGCCAGCAGGGGGGGCGTCGCGAACACCGGGGAGCTGTTTTTT TRBV7-6 once . TRBJ2-2
CASTVATSSYNEQFF TGTGCCAGCACCGTAGCTACTAGCTCCTACAATGAGCAGTTCTTC TRBV7-2 . . TRBJ2-1
CASSLGVSLTGELFF TGCGCCAGCAGCTTGGGGGTTAGCTTAACCGGGGAGCTGTTTTTT TRBV5-1 . . TRBJ2-2
CASSTRTSGNQRAGELFF TGTGCCAGTAGTACCCGGACTAGCGGAAATCAGCGGGCCGGGGAGCTGTTTTTT TRBV19 . TRBD2 TRBJ2-2
CASSQKLGLGGTDTQYF TGTGCCAGCAGCCAAAAGTTGGGGTTGGGCGGCACAGATACGCAGTATTTT TRBV4-2 . . TRBJ2-3
CASSLRFGFGYTF TGCGCCAGCAGCCTCCGATTCGGGTTTGGCTACACCTTC TRBV4-3 . . TRBJ1-2
CASSRDRRGDTQYF TGTGCCAGCAGCCGGGACAGGCGGGGAGATACGCAGTATTTT TRBV7-8 . TRBD1 TRBJ2-3
CASSLSGRYEQYF TGTGCCAGCAGTTTATCGGGGCGCTACGAGCAGTACTTC TRBV27 . . TRBJ2-7
CASSESSGPLNEQFF TGTGCCAGCAGTGAGAGTAGCGGGCCTTTGAATGAGCAGTTCTTC TRBV2 . TRBD2 TRBJ2-1
CASSGQGSNSPLHF TGTGCCAGCAGTGGACAGGGCTCTAATTCACCCCTCCACTTT TRBV2 . TRBD1 TRBJ1-6
CASSDGPLANYGYTF TGTGCCAGCAGCGACGGACCGCTAGCTAACTATGGCTACACCTTC TRBV7-6 . . TRBJ1-2
CASKRTGPQPQHF TGTGCCAGCAAAAGGACAGGGCCTCAGCCCCAGCATTTT TRBV2 . TRBD1 TRBJ1-5
CASRRGLAGLEQYF TGTGCCAGCAGAAGAGGACTAGCGGGACTCGAGCAGTACTTC TRBV6-5 . TRBD2 TRBJ2-7
CAIYRQGEFGNEQFF TGTGCCATCTACCGACAGGGGGAATTTGGCAATGAGCAGTTCTTC TRBV11-2 . TRBD1 TRBJ2-1
CASSAGGSGRETQYF TGTGCCAGCAGTGCAGGGGGATCGGGACGGGAGACCCAGTACTTC TRBV6-1 . TRBD1 TRBJ2-5
CAWRSDRTPYGYTF TGTGCCTGGAGATCTGACCGCACCCCCTATGGCTACACCTTC TRBV30 . . TRBJ1-2
CASSQSGTEETQYF TGTGCCAGCAGCCAGTCCGGGACCGAAGAGACCCAGTACTTC TRBV4-2 . . TRBJ2-5
CASKDRGLGGNTIYF TGTGCCAGCAAAGACAGGGGGTTAGGTGGAAACACCATATATTTT TRBV6-5 . TRBD1 TRBJ1-3